One and the same sample provided the 20 T cell receptor beta chains below, sequenced in a study of CD8+CD57+ T cells in acquired aplastic anemia. Previously, flow cytometry had revealed CD8+CD57+ cell expansion in the patients chosen for sequencing. CDR3 and TCR beta VDJ profiling relied on genomic DNA as the template. TCRdb fed the reads into MiXCR, producing one record per CDR3 protein. Here the sample spans over 150,000 distinct CDR3 sequences, less than 60% being singletons. The sample was sorted CD4+, CD8+, or CD8+CD57+ T cells (not recorded which) from PBMCs. The receptors originated from a human donor with aplastic anemia.

This clonotype has at least ten counts. The chain combines TRBV5-1 with TRBJ2-3; D is undetermined. In germline, CDR1 is SGHRS, CDR2 YFSETQ. The CDR3 runs 14 residues. V was pared by 3 bases and J by 6 bases, with 14 bases between. This CDR3 reads CASSWSRPGDTQYF. The CDR3 nucleotides read TGCGCCAGCAGCTGGAGCCGACCCGGCGATACGCAGTATTTT.

The chain couples TRBV29-1 to TRBJ2-2; D uncertain. V was shortened by 7 bases and J by 7 bases, with 13 bases between the two germline ends. This CDR3 contains 12 residues. The germline V gene has CDR1 SQVTM and CDR2 ANQGSEA. CDR3 residues: CSGWSGNGELFF. DNA for the CDR3: TGCAGCGGCTGGAGTGGGAACGGGGAGCTGTTTTTT.

The chain recombines TRBV5-4 with TRBJ2-3; TRBD2 agrees at 8 bases. The trim removed 0 bases at V and 0 bases at J, leaving 3 bases unmatched. The CDR3 consists of 16 residues. Germline CDR1 reads SGHNT; CDR2 reads YYREEE (reference sequence). DNA for the CDR3: TGTGCCAGCAGCTTGGGACTAGCGACTAGCACAGATACGCAGTATTTT. Translation: CASSLGLATSTDTQYF.

The V and J genes are TRBV15 and TRBJ1-1, with no clear D. V lost 8 bases, J lost 0 bases, and 10 bases lay in between. Looked up from germline, CDR1 is LNHNV and CDR2 is YYDKDF (reference sequence). CDR3 length: 13 residues. The CDR3: CATGIVLNTEAFF. The CDR3 bases are TGTGCCACCGGCATAGTTCTGAACACTGAAGCTTTCTTT. Full variable domain (rest looked up from reference TRBV15 and TRBJ1-1): DAMVIQNPRYQVTQFGKPVTLSCSQTLNHNVMYWYQQKSSQAPKLLFHYYDKDFNNEADTPDNFQSRRPNTSFCFLDIRSPGLGDTAMYLCATGIVLNTEAFFGQGTRLTVV.

This clonotype was seen once. One end of the junction varies from germline; a read error may be responsible. The chain links TRBV13 to TRBJ2-7; either TRBD1 or TRBD2 may fit D (6 bases each). Per the germline V gene, CDR1 is PRHDT and CDR2 is FYEKMQ (reference sequence). The CDR3 sequence is 15 residues long. The CDR3 loop is CASSLVVGGSDEQYF. The CDR3 nucleotides read TGTGCCAGCAGCTTAGTGGTCGGGGGCTCCGACGAGCAGTACTTC.

The V and J genes are TRBV10-1 and TRBJ2-1; 9 bases are a match to TRBD2. The length of the CDR3 is 16 residues. Germline lookup yields CDR1 WNHNN and CDR2 SYGVQD (reference sequence). V shed 4 bases, J shed 8 bases, and the junction held 12 bases outside the gene matches. The CDR3 sequence: CASSAWGAGGRYEQFF. The CDR3 DNA follows: TGCGCCAGCAGTGCATGGGGGGCGGGGGGGCGTTATGAGCAGTTCTTC.

This clonotype appeared many times. The V gene is TRBV11-2, the J gene TRBJ2-5; D is ambiguous. Germline-derived CDR1 and CDR2 are SGHAT and FQNNGV. The CDR3 covers 15 residues. The V end lost 5 bases, the J end lost 1 base, and 14 bases lay between the germline ends. The CDR3 is CASSPSLALQETQYF. Here the CDR3 DNA reads TGTGCCAGCAGCCCCAGCTTGGCCCTCCAAGAGACCCAGTACTTC.

This chain uses TRBV19 with TRBJ1-4, with D possibly matching TRBD1 (5 bases). V was pared by 4 bases and J by 8 bases, with 8 bases between. CDR1 is LNHDA, CDR2 SQIVND, per germline (reference sequence). The CDR3 consists of 12 residues. The CDR3 here is CASSTRGEKLFF. The CDR3 coding sequence is TGTGCCAGTAGTACACGGGGGGAAAAACTGTTTTTT.

The chain carries TRBV10-1 and TRBJ2-2, with D perhaps matching TRBD2 (7 bases). Trimming removed 2 bases at V and 16 bases at J, with 26 bases between. There are 16 residues in the CDR3. Per germline, CDR1 WNHNN and CDR2 SYGVQD (reference sequence). In DNA form, the CDR3 reads TGCGCCAGCAGTGAGGGCCGGGACCGGAACACCGGGGGGCCGTTTTTT. Its protein product is CASSEGRDRNTGGPFF.

With regard to this clonotype: At one of its ends the junction is not consistent with the germline gene, which may arise from a read error. This chain links TRBV7-6 with TRBJ2-3, with unresolved D. The CDR3 runs to 12 residues. Germline assignment: CDR1 SGHVS and CDR2 FNYEAQ. CDR3 bases: TGTGCCGGCAGCATCAGCACAGATACGCAGTATTTT. Translating gives CAGSISTDTQYF.

This clonotype was observed many times. The chain couples TRBV10-2 to TRBJ2-1, with D unclear. Per the germline V gene, CDR1 is WSHSY and CDR2 is SAAADI. This CDR3 has 17 amino acids. The ends were cut back, 0 bases at V and 6 bases at J, with 18 bases in the middle. The CDR3 region is CASSESNWRSLRNEQFF. The CDR3 DNA reads TGCGCCAGCAGTGAGTCGAACTGGAGAAGCCTACGCAATGAGCAGTTCTTC.

In this sample, this clonotype turned up many times. The V gene is TRBV4-3, the J gene TRBJ1-1; TRBD1 aligns across 8 bases. CDR1 and CDR2 (germline): LGHNA, YSLEER. With V trimmed by 1 base and J by 6 bases, 10 bases remained unmatched. CDR3 length equals 16 residues. The CDR3: CASSQGVDRVGSEAFF. The DNA of the CDR3 is TGCGCCAGCAGCCAAGGGGTGGACAGGGTTGGTTCTGAAGCTTTCTTT.

This clonotype occurred once. The J gene is TRBJ2-1, the V gene TRBV2, with 8 bases identical to TRBD2. CDR1 is SNHLY and CDR2 is FYNNEI in the germline V gene. The CDR3 is 16 amino acids. After removal of 5 bases from V and 8 bases from J, the junction contained 14 bases not matched to a gene. The CDR3 DNA sequence: TGTGCCAGCAGTTTTGTCGTGGGGGCGGGAGGCCATGAGCAGTTCTTC. It specifies CASSFVVGAGGHEQFF. The whole variable domain, remainder taken from reference TRBV2 and TRBJ2-1, is EPEVTQTPSHQVTQMGQEVILRCVPISNHLYFYWYRQILGQKVEFLVSFYNNEISEKSEIFDDQFSVERPDGSNFTLKIRSTKLEDSAMYFCASSFVVGAGGHEQFFGPGTRLTVL.

The rearrangement links TRBV10-3 to TRBJ2-7, with a weak D call TRBD2 (5 bases). The V gene lost 2 bases and the J gene lost 2 bases, with 7 bases spanning the gap. Per germline, CDR1 ENHRY and CDR2 SYGVKD. The CDR3 covers 13 residues. CDR3 region: CAISEGRTYEQYF. For the CDR3, the DNA is TGTGCCATCAGTGAGGGGAGAACCTACGAGCAGTACTTC.

The rearrangement joins TRBV7-6 to TRBJ2-1; D call uncertain. Trimming took 4 bases from V and 6 from J, leaving 10 bases between them. The CDR3 is 13 residues long. Per the germline V gene, CDR1 is SGHVS and CDR2 is FNYEAQ. The CDR3 DNA reads as TGTGCCAGCAGCTACTCCATTGGCAATGAGCAGTTCTTC. Protein product: CASSYSIGNEQFF.

The rearrangement uses TRBV19 and TRBJ1-5; D not resolved. V was cut by 2 bases and J by 2 bases, with 10 bases left in between. There are 15 residues in the CDR3. The germline gives CDR1 LNHDA, CDR2 SQIVND (reference sequence). CDR3 sequence: CASSITGRGNQPQHF. The CDR3 region has the DNA TGTGCCAGTAGTATAACGGGAAGAGGCAATCAGCCCCAGCATTTT.

The CDR3 here is CASSHRQGSVEGYTF. CDR3 nucleotides: TGTGCCAGCAGCCATCGACAGGGGAGTGTGGAGGGCTACACCTTC. The chain couples TRBV7-8 to TRBJ1-2; 8 positions match TRBD1. V was clipped by 5 bases and J by 8 bases; unmatched bases: 13. Germline V gene lookup returns CDR1 SGHVS and CDR2 FQNEAQ. The CDR3 is 15 amino acids. Supplemented by reference TRBV7-8 and TRBJ1-2, the full variable domain reads GAGVSQSPRYKVAKRGQDVALRCDPISGHVSLFWYQQALGQGPEFLTYFQNEAQLDKSGLPSDRFFAERPEGSVSTLKIQRTQQEDSAVYLCASSHRQGSVEGYTFGSGTRLTVV.

The CDR3 sequence: CASSNPGSDNQPQHF. DNA of the CDR3: TGTGCCAGTAGTAATCCCGGGTCTGATAATCAGCCCCAGCATTTT. The chain couples TRBV19 to TRBJ1-5; D not certain. The CDR3 is 15 amino acids. Germline assignment: CDR1 LNHDA and CDR2 SQIVND (reference sequence). Trimming cost V 4 bases and J 4 bases, with 14 bases left between them.

This chain uses TRBV2 with TRBJ2-5; tentative D call: TRBD2 (5 bases). The CDR3 covers 13 residues. V gave up 9 bases and J gave up 2 bases, with 13 bases separating them. The germline V gene has CDR1 SNHLY and CDR2 FYNNEI. The CDR3 reads CARLRTPQETQYF. The CDR3 DNA reads TGTGCCAGACTACGGACTCCACAAGAGACCCAGTACTTC.

This clonotype was counted between two and nine times. The chain is built from TRBV11-2 and TRBJ1-5; D call uncertain. CDR1 and CDR2 from the germline V gene are SGHAT and FQNNGV. The CDR3 runs to 13 residues. Between the trimmed V and J ends, which lost 1 base and 2 bases, there was a span of 3 bases. This CDR3 reads CASSLVRNQPQHF. Here the CDR3 DNA reads TGTGCCAGCAGCTTAGTACGCAATCAGCCCCAGCATTTT.